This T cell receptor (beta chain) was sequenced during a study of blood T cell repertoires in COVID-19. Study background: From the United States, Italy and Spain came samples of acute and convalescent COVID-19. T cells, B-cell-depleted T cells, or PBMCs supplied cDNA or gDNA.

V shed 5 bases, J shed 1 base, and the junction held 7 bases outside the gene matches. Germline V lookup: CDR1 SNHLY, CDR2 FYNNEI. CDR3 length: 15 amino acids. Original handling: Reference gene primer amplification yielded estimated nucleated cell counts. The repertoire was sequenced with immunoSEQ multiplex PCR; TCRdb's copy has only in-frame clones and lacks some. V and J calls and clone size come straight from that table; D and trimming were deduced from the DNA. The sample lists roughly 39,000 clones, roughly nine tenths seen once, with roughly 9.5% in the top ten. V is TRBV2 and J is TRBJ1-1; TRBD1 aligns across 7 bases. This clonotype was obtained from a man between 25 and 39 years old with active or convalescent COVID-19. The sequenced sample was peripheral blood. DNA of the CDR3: TGTGCCAGCAGTCAACAGGGGAATAAGAACACTGAAGCTTTCTTT. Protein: CASSQQGNKNTEAFF.